The 11 T cell receptor beta chains below were found in one sample sequenced in a study of blood T cell repertoires in COVID-19. Data came from immunoSEQ multiplex PCR; TCRdb stores just in-frame clones and leaves some out. Of approximately 500,000 clones listed, approximately 83% are singletons. The sequenced sample was peripheral blood. The receptors shown here come from a human donor in a cohort sampled during active COVID-19.

This chain links TRBV18 with TRBJ2-1; 12 bases align to TRBD2. This CDR3 comprises 16 residues. J lost 7 bases, V lost 3 bases, and 7 bases had no gene match. CDR1 and CDR2 from the germline V gene are KGHSH and LQKENI. The CDR3 DNA sequence: TGTGCCAGCTCACCGGCACTAGCGGGAGGTGGGAATGAGCAGTTCTTC. Translation: CASSPALAGGGNEQFF.

The rearrangement uses TRBV4-2 and TRBJ2-1; TRBD1 agrees at 11 bases. Germline V gives CDR1 LGHNA, CDR2 YNFKEQ. This CDR3 region has 17 residues. V trimming: 1 base; J trimming: 10 bases; junction bases outside the gene matches: 12. CDR3 nucleotide sequence: TGTGCCAGCAGCCAAGTAGTCTCAGGACAGGGGGCAGGGGAGCAGTTCTTC. Its protein product is CASSQVVSGQGAGEQFF.

The chain links TRBV6-5 to TRBJ2-3; 10 nucleotides match TRBD1. This CDR3 has 13 amino acids. Germline CDR1 and CDR2: MNHEY and SVGAGI. V gave up 6 bases and J gave up 6 bases; unmatched junction bases: 3. This CDR3 is CASRGTGVDTQYF. DNA for the CDR3: TGTGCCAGCAGGGGGACAGGGGTTGATACGCAGTATTTT.

The table lists this clone with a count of one. The J gene is TRBJ2-3, the V gene TRBV4-1, with 7 bases lining up with TRBD2. The CDR3 has 18 amino acids. The germline gives CDR1 MGHRA, CDR2 YSYEKL. Losses at the gene ends were 4 bases for V and 4 bases for J; bases not matched to a gene: 17. This CDR3 is CASSLRDASGGIPDTQYF. In DNA, the CDR3 is TGCGCCAGCAGCCTTCGTGATGCGTCGGGAGGCATCCCAGATACGCAGTATTTT.

The CDR3 nucleotides are TGTGCCAGCAGCTTAGGGACAGGGGAGTGGAACTATGGCTACACCTTC. Its translation: CASSLGTGEWNYGYTF. V usage is TRBV5-6 and J usage is TRBJ1-2; 10 bases are a match to TRBD1. V trimming: 2 bases; J trimming: 2 bases; junction bases outside the gene matches: 6. Germline V gene sequence: CDR1 SGHDT, CDR2 YYEEEE. The CDR3 length is 16 residues.

There are a few counts of this clone. V gene TRBV27 combines with J gene TRBJ1-2; perhaps TRBD1 as D (5 bases). V lost 6 bases and J 8 bases, leaving 19 bases between the germline ends. Germline V gene data show CDR1 as MNHEY and CDR2 as SMNVEV (reference sequence). The CDR3 length is 14 residues. The CDR3, as DNA: TGTGCCAGCAGAAAGCCCTCTTGGGGGGGAGGCTACACCTTC. As protein: CASRKPSWGGGYTF.

This clone was counted between two and nine times. This sequence joins TRBV2 and TRBJ1-2; 7 nucleotides agree with TRBD1. The CDR3 has 14 residues. Germline V CDR1 and CDR2: SNHLY, FYNNEI. The ends lost 4 bases at V and 0 bases at J; junction bases unmatched: 2. CDR3 coding DNA: TGTGCCAGCAGTGGACAGGGCCCTAACTATGGCTACACCTTC. Encoded protein: CASSGQGPNYGYTF. The entire variable domain, with the rest obtained from reference TRBV2 and TRBJ1-2, is as follows: EPEVTQTPSHQVTQMGQEVILRCVPISNHLYFYWYRQILGQKVEFLVSFYNNEISEKSEIFDDQFSVERPDGSNFTLKIRSTKLEDSAMYFCASSGQGPNYGYTFGSGTRLTVV.

The chain links TRBV9 to TRBJ1-1; D is uncertain. Trimming cost V 3 bases and J 1 base, with 13 bases left between them. CDR1 is SGDLS and CDR2 is YYNGEE in the germline V gene. The CDR3 spans 15 residues. Here the CDR3 DNA reads TGTGCCAGCAGCGAGGAGGGTCCAGGGAACACTGAAGCTTTCTTT. This codes for CASSEEGPGNTEAFF.

J is TRBJ2-7 and V is TRBV7-9; 8 positions match TRBD1. The CDR3 runs to 14 residues. J gave up 5 bases and V 3 bases, and 6 bases lay outside the gene matches. Per the germline V gene, CDR1 is SEHNR and CDR2 is FQNEAQ (reference sequence). CDR3 region: CASSFSGGQDEQYF. CDR3 DNA: TGTGCCAGCAGCTTCTCAGGGGGCCAGGACGAGCAGTACTTC.

This chain connects TRBV30 to TRBJ2-7, with TRBD1 matching over 12 bases. With V trimmed by 1 base and J by 3 bases, 4 bases remained unmatched. Germline assignment: CDR1 GTSNPN and CDR2 SVGIG (reference sequence). This CDR3 comprises 15 residues. The chain's CDR3 is CAWSEGDRGLYEQYF. The CDR3 DNA reads as TGTGCCTGGAGTGAAGGGGACAGGGGGCTCTACGAGCAGTACTTC.

V usage is TRBV7-3 and J usage is TRBJ2-2; no reliable D call. Per germline, CDR1 SGHTA and CDR2 FQGTGA. The CDR3 covers 14 residues. V dropped 5 bases and J dropped 3 bases, with 10 bases sitting between them. The CDR3 DNA reads TGTGCCAGCAGCCAAGGCGGAGACACCGGGGAGCTGTTTTTT. This encodes CASSQGGDTGELFF.